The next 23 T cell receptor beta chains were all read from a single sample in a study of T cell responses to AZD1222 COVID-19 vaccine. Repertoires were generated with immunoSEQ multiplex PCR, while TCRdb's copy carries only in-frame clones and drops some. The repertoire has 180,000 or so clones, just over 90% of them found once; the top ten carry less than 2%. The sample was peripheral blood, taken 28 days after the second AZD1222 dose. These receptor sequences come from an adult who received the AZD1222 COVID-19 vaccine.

CDR3 sequence: CASGFAPGELFF. CDR3 bases: TGTGCTAGTGGTTTTGCCCCCGGGGAGCTGTTTTTT. V and J are TRBV12-5 and TRBJ2-2; no clear D. The CDR3 has 12 residues. Per the germline V gene, CDR1 is LGHNT and CDR2 is FRNRAP. V lost 3 bases and J lost 6, with 5 bases in between.

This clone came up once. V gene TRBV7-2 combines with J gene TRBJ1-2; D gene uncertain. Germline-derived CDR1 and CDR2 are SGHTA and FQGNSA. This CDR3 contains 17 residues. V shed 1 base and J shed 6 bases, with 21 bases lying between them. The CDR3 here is CASSLGGGTAKKHGYTF. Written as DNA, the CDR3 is TGTGCCAGCAGCTTAGGGGGAGGAACAGCCAAAAAGCATGGCTACACCTTC. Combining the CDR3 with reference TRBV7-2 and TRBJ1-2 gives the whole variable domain GAGVSQSPSNKVTEKGKDVELRCDPISGHTALYWYRQSLGQGLEFLIYFQGNSAPDKSGLPSDRFSAERTGGSVSTLTIQRTQQEDSAVYLCASSLGGGTAKKHGYTFGSGTRLTVV.

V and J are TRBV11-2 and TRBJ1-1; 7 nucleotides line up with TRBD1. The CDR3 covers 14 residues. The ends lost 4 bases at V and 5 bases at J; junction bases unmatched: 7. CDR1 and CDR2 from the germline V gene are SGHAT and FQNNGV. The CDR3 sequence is CASSYGQVRTEAFF. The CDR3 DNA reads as TGTGCCAGCAGCTACGGACAGGTGAGGACTGAAGCTTTCTTT.

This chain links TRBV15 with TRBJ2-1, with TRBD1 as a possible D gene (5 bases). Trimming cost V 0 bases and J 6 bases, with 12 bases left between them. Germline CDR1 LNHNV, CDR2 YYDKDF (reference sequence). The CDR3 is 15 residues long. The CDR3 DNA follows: TGTGCCACCAGCAGAGATCAAGGGGCAAGCAATGAGCAGTTCTTC. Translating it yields CATSRDQGASNEQFF.

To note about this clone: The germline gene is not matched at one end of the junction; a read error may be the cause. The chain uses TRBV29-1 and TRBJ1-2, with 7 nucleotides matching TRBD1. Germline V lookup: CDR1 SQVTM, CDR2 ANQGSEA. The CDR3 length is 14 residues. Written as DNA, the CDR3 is TGCAGCGTTGCGACAGGGATATATAACTTTGGCTACACCTTC. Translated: CSVATGIYNFGYTF. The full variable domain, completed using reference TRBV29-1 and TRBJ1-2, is SAVISQKPSRDICQRGTSLTIQCQVDSQVTMMFWYRQQPGQSLTLIATANQGSEATYESGFVIDKFPISRPNLTFSTLTVSNMSPEDSSIYLCSVATGIYNFGYTFGSGTRLTVV.

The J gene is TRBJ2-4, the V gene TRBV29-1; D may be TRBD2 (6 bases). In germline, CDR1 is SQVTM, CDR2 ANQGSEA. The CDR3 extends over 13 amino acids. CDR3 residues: CSAVGGTKNIQYF. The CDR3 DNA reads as TGCAGTGCGGTTGGCGGGACCAAAAACATTCAGTACTTC.

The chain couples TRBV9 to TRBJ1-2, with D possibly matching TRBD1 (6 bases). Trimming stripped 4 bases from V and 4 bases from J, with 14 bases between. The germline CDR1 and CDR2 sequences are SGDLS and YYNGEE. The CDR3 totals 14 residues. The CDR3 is CASSPGTLGYGYTF. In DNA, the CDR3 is TGTGCCAGCAGCCCCGGGACACTCGGCTATGGCTACACCTTC.

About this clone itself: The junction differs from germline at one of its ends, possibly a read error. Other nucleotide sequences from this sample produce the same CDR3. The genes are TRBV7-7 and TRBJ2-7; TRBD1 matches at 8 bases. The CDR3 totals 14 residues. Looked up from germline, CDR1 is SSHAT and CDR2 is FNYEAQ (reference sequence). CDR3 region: CASSLGQDSYEQYF. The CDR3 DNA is TGTGCTAGCAGCTTGGGACAGGACTCCTACGAGCAGTACTTC.

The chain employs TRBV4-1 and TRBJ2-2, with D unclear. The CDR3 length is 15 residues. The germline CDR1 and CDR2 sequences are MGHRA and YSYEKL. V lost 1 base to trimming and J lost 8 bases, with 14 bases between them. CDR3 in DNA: TGCGCCAGCAGCCAAGTAGGCACCCTAGTGGGGGAGCTGTTTTTT. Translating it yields CASSQVGTLVGELFF.

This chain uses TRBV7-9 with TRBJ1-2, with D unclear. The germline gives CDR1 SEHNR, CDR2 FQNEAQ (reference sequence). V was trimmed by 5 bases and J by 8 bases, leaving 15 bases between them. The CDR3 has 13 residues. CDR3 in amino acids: CASSQRGSGGYTF. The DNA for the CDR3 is TGTGCCAGCAGCCAGCGGGGAAGCGGAGGCTACACCTTC. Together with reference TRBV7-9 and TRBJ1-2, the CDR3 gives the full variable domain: DTGVSQNPRHKITKRGQNVTFRCDPISEHNRLYWYRQTLGQGPEFLTYFQNEAQLEKSRLLSDRFSAERPKGSFSTLEIQRTEQGDSAMYLCASSQRGSGGYTFGSGTRLTVV.

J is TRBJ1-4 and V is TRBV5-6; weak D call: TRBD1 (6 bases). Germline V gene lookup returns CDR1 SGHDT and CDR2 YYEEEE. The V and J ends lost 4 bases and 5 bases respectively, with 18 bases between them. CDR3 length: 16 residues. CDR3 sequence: CASSVTGQNRNEKLFF. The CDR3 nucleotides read TGTGCCAGCAGCGTCACCGGACAGAACCGAAATGAAAAACTGTTTTTT.

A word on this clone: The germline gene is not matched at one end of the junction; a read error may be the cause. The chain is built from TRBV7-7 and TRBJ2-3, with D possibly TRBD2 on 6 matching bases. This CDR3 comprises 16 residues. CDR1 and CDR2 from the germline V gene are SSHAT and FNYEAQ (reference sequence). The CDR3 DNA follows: TGTGCTAGCAGCTCCGGGGGACCTGGGAGCACAGATACGCAGTATTTT. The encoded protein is CASSSGGPGSTDTQYF.

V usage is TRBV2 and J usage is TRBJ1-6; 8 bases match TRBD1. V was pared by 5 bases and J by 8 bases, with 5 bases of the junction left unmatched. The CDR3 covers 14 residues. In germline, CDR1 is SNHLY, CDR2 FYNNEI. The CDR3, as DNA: TGTGCCAGCAGTACGGGACAGGCAGATTCACCCCTCCACTTT. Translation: CASSTGQADSPLHF. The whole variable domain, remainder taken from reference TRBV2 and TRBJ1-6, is EPEVTQTPSHQVTQMGQEVILRCVPISNHLYFYWYRQILGQKVEFLVSFYNNEISEKSEIFDDQFSVERPDGSNFTLKIRSTKLEDSAMYFCASSTGQADSPLHFGNGTRLTVT.

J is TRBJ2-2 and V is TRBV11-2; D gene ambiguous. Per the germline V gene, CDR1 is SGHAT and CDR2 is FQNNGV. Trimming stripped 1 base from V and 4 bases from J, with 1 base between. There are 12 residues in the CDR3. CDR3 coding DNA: TGTGCCAGCAGCTTAGGCACCGGGGAGCTGTTTTTT. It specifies CASSLGTGELFF.

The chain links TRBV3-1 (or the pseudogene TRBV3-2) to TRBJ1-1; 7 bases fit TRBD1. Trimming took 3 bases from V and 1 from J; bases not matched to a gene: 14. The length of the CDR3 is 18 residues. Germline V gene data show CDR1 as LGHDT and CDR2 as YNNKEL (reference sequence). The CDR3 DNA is TGTGCCAGCAGCCACGCCAGGGGGGGTTCGGCCCCGAACACTGAAGCTTTCTTT. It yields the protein CASSHARGGSAPNTEAFF.

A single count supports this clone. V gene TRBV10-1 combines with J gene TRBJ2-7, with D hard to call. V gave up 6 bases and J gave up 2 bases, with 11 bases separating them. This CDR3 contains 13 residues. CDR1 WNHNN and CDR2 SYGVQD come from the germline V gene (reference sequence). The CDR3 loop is CASSAELAYEQYF. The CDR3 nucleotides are TGCGCCAGCAGCGCGGAGTTAGCCTACGAGCAGTACTTC.

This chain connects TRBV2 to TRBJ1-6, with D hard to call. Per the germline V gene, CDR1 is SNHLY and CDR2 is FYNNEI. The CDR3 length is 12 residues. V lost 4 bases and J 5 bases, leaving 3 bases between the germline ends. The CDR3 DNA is TGTGCCAGCAGTGGAAATAATTCACCCCTCCACTTT. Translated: CASSGNNSPLHF.

Written as DNA, the CDR3 is TGTGCCAGCAGCTTGGATCTAGGATACGAGCAGTACTTC. It codes for CASSLDLGYEQYF. V usage is TRBV5-4 and J usage is TRBJ2-7; no firm D call. The germline gives CDR1 SGHNT, CDR2 YYREEE (reference sequence). The CDR3 is made up of 13 amino acids. Trimming took off 0 bases at V and 4 bases at J, with 8 bases between the two ends.

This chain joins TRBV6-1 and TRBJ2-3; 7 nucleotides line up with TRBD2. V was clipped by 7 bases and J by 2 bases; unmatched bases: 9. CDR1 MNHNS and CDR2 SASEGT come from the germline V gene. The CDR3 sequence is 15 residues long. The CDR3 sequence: CASINSGRYTDTQYF. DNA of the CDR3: TGTGCCAGCATTAATAGCGGGCGATACACAGATACGCAGTATTTT.

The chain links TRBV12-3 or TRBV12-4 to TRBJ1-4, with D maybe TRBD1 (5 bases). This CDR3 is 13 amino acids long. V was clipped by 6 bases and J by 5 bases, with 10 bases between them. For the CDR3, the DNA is TGTGCCAGCAGGGGGGTTTTAAATGAAAAACTGTTTTTT. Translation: CASRGVLNEKLFF.

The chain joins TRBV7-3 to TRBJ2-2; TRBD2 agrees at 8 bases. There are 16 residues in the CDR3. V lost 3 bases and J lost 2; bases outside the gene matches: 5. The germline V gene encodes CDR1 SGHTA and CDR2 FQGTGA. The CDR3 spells CASSFIRGGNTGELFF. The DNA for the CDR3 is TGTGCCAGCAGCTTCATACGGGGGGGAAACACCGGGGAGCTGTTTTTT.

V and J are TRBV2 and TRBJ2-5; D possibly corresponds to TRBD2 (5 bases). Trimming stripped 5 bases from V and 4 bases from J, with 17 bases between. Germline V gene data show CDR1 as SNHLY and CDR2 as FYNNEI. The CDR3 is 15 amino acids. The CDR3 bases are TGTGCCAGCAGTAGCGGCAGTCCACCCCGAGAGACCCAGTACTTC. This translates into CASSSGSPPRETQYF.

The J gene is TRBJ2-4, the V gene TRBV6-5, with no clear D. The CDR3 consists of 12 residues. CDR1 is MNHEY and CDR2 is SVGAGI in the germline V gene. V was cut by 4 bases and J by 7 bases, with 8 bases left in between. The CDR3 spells CASSSGFNIQYF. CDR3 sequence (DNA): TGTGCCAGCAGTTCTGGGTTTAACATTCAGTACTTC.